The T cell receptor beta chain under discussion was sequenced for a study of early T cells in non-severe SARS-CoV-2 infection. Study-level background: Bulk RNA taken from unsorted whole blood was sequenced, leaving chains unpaired. Study-wide points: Anti-spike CD8 specificities were favored by VDJdb matching, whose results missed private and CD4 specificities.

Unique molecular identifiers were attached to individual cDNA molecules. Each CDR3 protein gets one entry after TCRdb re-called the 5' RACE reads with MiXCR. This sample yields about 58,000 distinct CDR3 sequences, of which about 12% are seen a single time; around 9.9% belongs to the top ten. This clonotype was recorded at least ten times. The antigen remains unidentified. The sample consisted of whole blood. This sequence was found in an adult who was a healthcare worker with PCR-confirmed SARS-CoV-2 infection or an uninfected control (not recorded which).

DNA for the CDR3: TGCAGTGCGGTGGGACAGGATAATTCACCCCTCCACTTT. Residues: CSAVGQDNSPLHF. The chain recombines TRBV20-1 with TRBJ1-6, with TRBD1 identical over 8 bases. Germline V lookup: CDR1 DFQATT, CDR2 SNEGSKA (reference sequence). The CDR3 runs 13 residues. V lost 6 bases to trimming and J lost 5 bases; unmatched junction nucleotides: 3.